Listed below are T cell receptor beta chains from one sample, sequenced in a study of monozygotic twins with cystic fibrosis. Sequencing was performed with immunoSEQ multiplex PCR; in TCRdb, only in-frame clones are kept and a portion is missing. The sample comprises tens of thousands of clones, over 60% of which are singletons, and around 0.8% rests with the top ten. The specimen sequenced was blood. The receptors shown here come from a girl aged 10 to 17 with cystic fibrosis. The CDR3 runs from the conserved cysteine through the conserved F or W. Each record gives: V gene, J gene, D gene, CDR3 protein. A D gene is named only where the DNA matches it firmly.

TRBV29-1	TRBJ1-1	.	CSVSRLNTEAFF
TRBV19	TRBJ2-3	TRBD1	CAPPAPYRDRGLTDTQYF
TRBV28	TRBJ1-5	.	CASRYSANQPQHF
TRBV30	TRBJ1-5	.	CASSGDDQPQHF
TRBV25-1	TRBJ1-1	.	CASSGRVGTEAFF
TRBV2	TRBJ1-2	.	CASSYISGYTF
TRBV11-2	TRBJ1-2	.	CASSWGQGSYGYTF
TRBV7-3	TRBJ2-2	.	CASSFSRDGGLFF
TRBV6-5	TRBJ2-7	TRBD1	CASSFRTGGREQYF
TRBV9	TRBJ2-2	TRBD2	CASSSPGTSPGELFF
TRBV4-3	TRBJ2-1	.	CASSQELAQQGEQFF
TRBV9	TRBJ1-5	TRBD1	CASSTGTGGNQPQHF
TRBV13	TRBJ1-2	TRBD1	CASSLGGDRGNYGYTF
TRBV2	TRBJ1-2	.	CASSVPRGGYGYTF
TRBV4-3	TRBJ2-3	TRBD2	CASSQKTSGSTDTQYF
TRBV9	TRBJ1-2	TRBD1	CASSAGQANYGYTF
TRBV2	TRBJ1-4	TRBD1	CASSEWGQMIEKLFF
TRBV28	TRBJ2-7	.	CASSLLAYEQYF
TRBV10-3	TRBJ1-3	.	CAISDSWGGNTIYF
TRBV5-1	TRBJ2-2	.	CASSLGQGTGELFF
TRBV19	TRBJ2-4	TRBD1	CASSIGLQGTLAKNIQYF
TRBV28	TRBJ2-3	TRBD2	CASSSTSGLTDTQYF
TRBV21-1	TRBJ1-2	.	CASRLHRDGYTF
TRBV4-3	TRBJ2-7	.	CASSHRVTAYEQYF
TRBV13	TRBJ2-3	TRBD2	CASSPRLAGTDTQYF
TRBV15	TRBJ2-5	TRBD2	CATSTTGLEREGLWETQYF
TRBV15	TRBJ1-4	TRBD1	CATSRVWAGGYEKLFF